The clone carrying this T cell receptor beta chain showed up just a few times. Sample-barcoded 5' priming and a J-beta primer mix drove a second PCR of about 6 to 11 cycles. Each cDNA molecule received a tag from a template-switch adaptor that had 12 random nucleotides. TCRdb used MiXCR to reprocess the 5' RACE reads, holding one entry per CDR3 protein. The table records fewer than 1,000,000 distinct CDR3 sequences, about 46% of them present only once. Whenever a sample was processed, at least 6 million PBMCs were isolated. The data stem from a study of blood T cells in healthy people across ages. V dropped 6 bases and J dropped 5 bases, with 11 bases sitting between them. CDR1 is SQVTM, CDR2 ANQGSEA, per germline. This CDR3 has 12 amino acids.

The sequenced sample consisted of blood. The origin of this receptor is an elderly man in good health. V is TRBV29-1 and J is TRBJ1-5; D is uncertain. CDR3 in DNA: TGCAGCGTAACCACGGTTGATCAGCCCCAGCATTTT. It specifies CSVTTVDQPQHF.